This paragraph covers one T cell receptor (beta chain) sequence. Through a sample-barcoded 5' primer and a J-beta primer mix, a second PCR was run for about 6 to 12 cycles. TCRdb reanalysed the 5' RACE reads using MiXCR and keeps one entry per CDR3 protein. Of over 1,500,000 distinct CDR3 sequences detected, approximately 39% appear once; the ten largest clones hold 23%. The CDR3 contains 14 residues. The V and J ends lost 5 bases and 4 bases respectively, with 17 bases between them. Germline CDR1 is DFQATT and CDR2 is SNEGSKA (reference sequence). The data originate from a study of blood T cells in healthy people across ages. Looking at the study overall: Per two T cells, template switching captured roughly one barcoded beta molecule.

V gene TRBV20-1 combines with J gene TRBJ1-1, with D tentatively TRBD1 (5 bases). The TCR originated in a human donor in good health. The sequencing sample was made of blood. CDR3 in amino acids: CSAGARGRVTEAFF. DNA of the CDR3: TGCAGTGCTGGGGCCCGGGGCAGGGTCACTGAAGCTTTCTTT.